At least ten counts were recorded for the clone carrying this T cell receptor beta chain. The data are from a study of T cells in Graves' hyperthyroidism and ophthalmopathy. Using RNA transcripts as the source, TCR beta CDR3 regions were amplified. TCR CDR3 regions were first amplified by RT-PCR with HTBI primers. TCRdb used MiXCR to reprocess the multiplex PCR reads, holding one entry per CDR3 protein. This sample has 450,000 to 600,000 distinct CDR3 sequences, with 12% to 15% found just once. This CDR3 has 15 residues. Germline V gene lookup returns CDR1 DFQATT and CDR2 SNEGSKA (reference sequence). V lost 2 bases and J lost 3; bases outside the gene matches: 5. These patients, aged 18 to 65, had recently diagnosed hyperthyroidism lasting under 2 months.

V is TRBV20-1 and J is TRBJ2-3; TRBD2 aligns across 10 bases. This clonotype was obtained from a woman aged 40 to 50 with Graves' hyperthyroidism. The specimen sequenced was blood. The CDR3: CSARCLAGETDTQYF. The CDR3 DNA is TGCAGTGCTAGATGCCTAGCGGGGGAGACAGATACGCAGTATTTT.